Below are 29 T cell receptor beta chains sequenced from a single sample in a study of shared clonotypes between healthy human individuals. TCRdb's table, derived via immunoSEQ multiplex PCR, lists solely in-frame clones and lacks some. This table holds 2 million to 2.5 million clones, 85% to 95% found once. Input material: naive CD4+ T cells sorted from blood. Subset meaning: CD45RA+ positively selected. The receptors shown here come from a young man in good health.

The chain couples TRBV7-2 to TRBJ2-7; D is unresolved. The CDR3 has 15 residues. From germline, CDR1 is SGHTA and CDR2 FQGNSA. Deletions cut 1 base from V and 1 base from J, with 11 bases between. The CDR3 loop reads CASSLGVQHSYEQYF. CDR3 DNA: TGTGCCAGCAGCTTAGGAGTTCAGCATTCCTACGAGCAGTACTTC.

The chain uses TRBV18 and TRBJ1-2, with D possibly being TRBD1 (6 bases). Germline lookup yields CDR1 KGHSH and CDR2 LQKENI. The V end was cut by 6 bases, the J end by 8 bases, with 13 bases between. This CDR3 region has 12 residues. In DNA, the CDR3 is TGTGCCAGCTCCCCGATGGGGGGCGGCTACACCTTC. This gives the protein CASSPMGGGYTF.

This chain connects TRBV9 to TRBJ2-7; 12 bases agree with TRBD2. The CDR3 covers 15 residues. In germline, CDR1 is SGDLS, CDR2 YYNGEE. V dropped 3 bases and J dropped 2; count of bases not matched to a gene: 3. CDR3 amino acids: CASSELAGGPYEQYF. DNA of the CDR3: TGTGCCAGCAGCGAACTAGCGGGAGGACCCTACGAGCAGTACTTC.

The rearrangement links TRBV5-4 to TRBJ2-5, with no clear D. The germline CDR1 and CDR2 sequences are SGHNT and YYREEE (reference sequence). V was clipped by 1 base and J by 1 base, with 8 bases between them. CDR3 length equals 14 residues. The DNA for the CDR3 is TGTGCCAGCAGCTTGAAGACTGGCCAAGAGACCCAGTACTTC. Translating gives CASSLKTGQETQYF.

The rearrangement joins TRBV15 to TRBJ2-1; D is ambiguous. The V gene's germline CDR1 is LNHNV and CDR2 YYDKDF (reference sequence). Between the trimmed V and J ends, which lost 3 bases and 2 bases, there was a span of 11 bases. The CDR3 is made up of 15 amino acids. CDR3 DNA sequence: TGTGCCACCAGCAGGATCCCCGCGGCCTACAATGAGCAGTTCTTC. Its protein is CATSRIPAAYNEQFF.

The V gene is TRBV9, the J gene TRBJ2-7; D is perhaps TRBD2 (6 bases). Trimming cost V 0 bases and J 3 bases, with 19 bases left between them. Per the germline V gene, CDR1 is SGDLS and CDR2 is YYNGEE. The CDR3 loop spans 17 amino acids. CDR3 region: CASSVVMGAGTFYEQYF. In nucleotides, the CDR3 is TGTGCCAGCAGCGTAGTAATGGGCGCAGGGACTTTCTACGAGCAGTACTTC.

This rearrangement joins TRBV19 to TRBJ1-1; 8 bases are shared with TRBD1. The CDR3 has 15 residues. With 3 bases clipped from V and 4 bases from J, the junction kept 7 bases outside the gene matches. CDR1 LNHDA and CDR2 SQIVND come from the germline V gene (reference sequence). CDR3 DNA sequence: TGTGCCAGTAGTATTCAGGGGGCGAGCAGCACTGAAGCTTTCTTT. Protein sequence: CASSIQGASSTEAFF.

The V and J genes are TRBV7-2 and TRBJ1-2; possibly TRBD1 for D (5 bases). V was cut by 4 bases and J by 3 bases, with 6 bases left in between. The germline CDR1 and CDR2 sequences are SGHTA and FQGNSA. The CDR3 spans 12 residues. CDR3 coding DNA: TGTGCCAGCAGCTCCAGGGACTATGGCTACACCTTC. This sequence encodes CASSSRDYGYTF.

The chain is built from TRBV5-6 and TRBJ1-3; possibly TRBD1 for D (6 bases). The germline V gene encodes CDR1 SGHDT and CDR2 YYEEEE. Between the trimmed V and J ends, which lost 3 bases and 9 bases, there was a span of 22 bases. The CDR3 sequence is 16 residues long. This chain's CDR3 is CASSSAGAFVGTTIYF. CDR3 bases: TGTGCCAGCAGCTCCGCAGGGGCGTTCGTCGGTACCACCATATATTTT.

This CDR3 reads CASSSSAGEDGYTF. CDR3 DNA sequence: TGTGCCAGCAGCTCTTCAGCAGGGGAAGATGGCTACACCTTC. The rearrangement uses TRBV5-4 and TRBJ1-2; D possibly corresponds to TRBD1 (6 bases). CDR3 size: 14 residues. The germline V gene encodes CDR1 SGHNT and CDR2 YYREEE (reference sequence). The ends were cut back, 3 bases at V and 6 bases at J, with 15 bases in the middle.

The V and J genes are TRBV4-1 and TRBJ2-1, with 8 bases identical to TRBD1. There are 15 residues in the CDR3. Losses at the gene ends were 3 bases for V and 12 bases for J; bases not matched to a gene: 13. Germline values: CDR1 MGHRA, CDR2 YSYEKL. CDR3 sequence (DNA): TGCGCCAGCAGCCACTCTCGGGGACAGGAGGGCATGCAGTTCTTC. As protein: CASSHSRGQEGMQFF.

The chain links TRBV5-6 to TRBJ2-5; tentative D call: TRBD1 (5 bases). This CDR3 spans 14 amino acids. V gave up 1 base and J gave up 2 bases, with 9 bases separating them. CDR1 is SGHDT, CDR2 YYEEEE, per germline. The CDR3 nucleotides are TGTGCCAGCAGCTTGTTAGCAGGGCAAGAGACCCAGTACTTC. Translated: CASSLLAGQETQYF.

A word on this clone: In the same sample, other DNA sequences code for this CDR3. Written as DNA, the CDR3 is TGTGCCAGCAGCTTAGAGAGGGCCAACTATGGCTACACCTTC. Protein: CASSLERANYGYTF. The rearrangement joins TRBV7-2 to TRBJ1-2; no reliable D call. The CDR3 is 14 residues long. Trimming removed 1 base from V and 2 bases from J, with 8 bases in between. Germline CDR1 is SGHTA and CDR2 is FQGNSA.

This clone was detected once. The chain carries TRBV5-7 and TRBJ2-3; D not certain. TRBV5-7 belongs to the ORF category, with a function that is uncertain. The CDR3 contains 16 residues. The V end lost 3 bases, the J end lost 2 bases, and 16 bases lay between the germline ends. The CDR3 loop is CASSSSRSSFTDTQYF. The CDR3 DNA sequence: TGTGCCAGCAGCTCTTCCCGTTCCAGTTTCACAGATACGCAGTATTTT.

The table lists this clone with a count of one. The chain has TRBV5-1 and TRBJ2-3, with D perhaps TRBD1 (5 bases). V shed 0 bases and J shed 0 bases, with 11 bases lying between them. Germline V gene lookup returns CDR1 SGHRS and CDR2 YFSETQ. The CDR3 runs to 16 residues. The CDR3 DNA reads TGCGCCAGCAGCTTGGGGCAGGGATTCAGCACAGATACGCAGTATTTT. Protein: CASSLGQGFSTDTQYF. The variable domain in full, with the rest retrieved from reference TRBV5-1 and TRBJ2-3, is KAGVTQTPRYLIKTRGQQVTLSCSPISGHRSVSWYQQTPGQGLQFLFEYFSETQRNKGNFPGRFSGRQFSNSRSEMNVSTLELGDSALYLCASSLGQGFSTDTQYFGPGTRLTVL.

The rearrangement links TRBV28 to TRBJ2-1; 9 bases are shared with TRBD2. Per germline, CDR1 MDHEN and CDR2 SYDVKM. The CDR3 runs to 17 residues. J gave up 6 bases and V 4 bases, and 13 bases lay outside the gene matches. The CDR3 DNA is TGTGCCAGCAGTTCGCTGGGCGAAGCGGGGGGCTTCAATGAGCAGTTCTTC. Translating gives CASSSLGEAGGFNEQFF.

The genes are TRBV6-1 and TRBJ2-4, with D perhaps matching TRBD1 or TRBD2 (6 bases each). There are 12 residues in the CDR3. The germline gives CDR1 MNHNS, CDR2 SASEGT. V was shortened by 4 bases and J by 8 bases, with 9 bases between the two germline ends. The CDR3 protein is CASSGRGDIQYF. The CDR3 coding sequence is TGTGCCAGCAGTGGAAGGGGGGACATTCAGTACTTC.

The chain carries TRBV27 and TRBJ1-6; 7 bases fit TRBD1. J gave up 8 bases and V 3 bases, and 7 bases lay outside the gene matches. The V gene's germline CDR1 is MNHEY and CDR2 SMNVEV (reference sequence). The CDR3 is made up of 15 amino acids. The CDR3 DNA is TGTGCCAGCAGTTTCCAAAAAGGGGGCCATTCACCCCTCCACTTT. Translation: CASSFQKGGHSPLHF.

V and J are TRBV30 and TRBJ2-7, with D tentatively TRBD1 (6 bases). In germline, CDR1 is GTSNPN, CDR2 SVGIG (reference sequence). Trimming cost V 0 bases and J 4 bases, with 13 bases left between them. The CDR3 has 14 residues. The CDR3 DNA reads TGTGCCTGGAGTGTAGGGGGAAGCCAGTACGAGCAGTACTTC. The encoded protein is CAWSVGGSQYEQYF.

This rearrangement joins TRBV19 to TRBJ1-3; D is uncertain. This CDR3 spans 14 amino acids. V lost 6 bases and J 0 bases, leaving 9 bases between the germline ends. Germline V gene sequence: CDR1 LNHDA, CDR2 SQIVND (reference sequence). CDR3 protein: CASRENFSGNTIYF. CDR3 nucleotides: TGTGCCAGTAGGGAAAACTTCTCTGGAAACACCATATATTTT. Together with reference TRBV19 and TRBJ1-3, the CDR3 gives the full variable domain: DGGITQSPKYLFRKEGQNVTLSCEQNLNHDAMYWYRQDPGQGLRLIYYSQIVNDFQKGDIAEGYSVSREKKESFPLTVTSAQKNPTAFYLCASRENFSGNTIYFGEGSWLTVV.

The chain has TRBV6-1 and TRBJ2-1, with D perhaps TRBD2 (7 bases). Germline V gene lookup returns CDR1 MNHNS and CDR2 SASEGT. This CDR3 contains 15 residues. The V gene lost 9 bases and the J gene lost 15 bases, with 30 bases spanning the gap. CDR3: CASILRRGGAFSPFF. DNA for the CDR3: TGTGCCAGTATCCTTCGGAGAGGGGGGGCCTTCAGTCCGTTCTTC.

The chain has TRBV29-1 and TRBJ2-5; TRBD1 matches at 10 bases. Losses at the gene ends were 6 bases for V and 4 bases for J; bases not matched to a gene: 5. The length of the CDR3 is 13 residues. The germline V gene has CDR1 SQVTM and CDR2 ANQGSEA. CDR3 in amino acids: CSVAGTGVETQYF. CDR3 bases: TGCAGCGTCGCCGGGACAGGGGTAGAGACCCAGTACTTC.

As to this clone: Since a much larger clone is just one base distant, this may be a read error. Additional DNA sequences in this sample encode the identical CDR3. The chain has TRBV6-5 and TRBJ1-1, with D hard to call. The germline CDR1 and CDR2 sequences are MNHEY and SVGAGI. The CDR3 covers 13 residues. The DNA of the CDR3 is TGTGCCAGCAGTTACAGGATGAACACTGAAGCCTTCTTT. Amino acid sequence: CASSYRMNTEAFF.

The chain employs TRBV4-1 and TRBJ2-3, with 16 bases that match TRBD2. This CDR3 has 19 amino acids. V was clipped by 3 bases and J by 5 bases; unmatched bases: 11. Germline-derived CDR1 and CDR2 are MGHRA and YSYEKL. The DNA for the CDR3 is TGCGCCAGCAGCCAGGTTGGGACTAGCGGGAGGGTGAGCGTAGATACGCAGTATTTT. Encoded protein: CASSQVGTSGRVSVDTQYF.

The chain joins TRBV28 to TRBJ2-7; D ambiguous. V dropped 4 bases and J dropped 6 bases, with 22 bases sitting between them. The CDR3 has 16 amino acids. The germline V gene encodes CDR1 MDHEN and CDR2 SYDVKM. CDR3 in DNA: TGTGCCAGCAGTTCCACACTCCGGACCCTAATAAGCGAGCAGTACTTC. Translated, it gives CASSSTLRTLISEQYF.

This chain connects TRBV10-2 to TRBJ2-2; D is unresolved. CDR3 length: 13 amino acids. V was cut by 4 bases and J by 5 bases, with 8 bases left in between. Germline CDR1 reads WSHSY; CDR2 reads SAAADI. The DNA of the CDR3 is TGCGCCAGCAGTGTCAAGGGAACCGGGGAGCTGTTTTTT. Translation gives CASSVKGTGELFF.

V and J are TRBV5-1 and TRBJ2-5, with D possibly being TRBD1 (5 bases). Germline V gene sequence: CDR1 SGHRS, CDR2 YFSETQ. The CDR3 loop spans 15 amino acids. With 4 bases removed from V and 5 bases from J, the gap between germline ends came to 18 bases. The CDR3 sequence is CASSPNKGVRETQYF. DNA for the CDR3: TGCGCCAGCAGCCCAAATAAAGGGGTGCGTGAGACCCAGTACTTC.

This chain connects TRBV4-3 to TRBJ2-7; 9 bases line up with TRBD2. The V gene's germline CDR1 is LGHNA and CDR2 YSLEER. V gave up 4 bases and J gave up 3 bases; unmatched junction bases: 7. This CDR3 contains 15 residues. CDR3 sequence: CASSPNPAGGYEQYF. In DNA, the CDR3 is TGCGCCAGCAGCCCCAACCCAGCGGGAGGCTACGAGCAGTACTTC.

V is TRBV13 and J is TRBJ2-7; TRBD2 matches 8 bases. Germline CDR1 and CDR2: PRHDT and FYEKMQ (reference sequence). The CDR3 spans 15 residues. The J segment lost 3 bases and the V segment lost 4 bases, leaving 8 bases of the junction unmatched. CDR3 in amino acids: CASSSRAGVDYEQYF. CDR3 sequence (DNA): TGTGCCAGCAGCTCGAGAGCGGGGGTGGACTACGAGCAGTACTTC.